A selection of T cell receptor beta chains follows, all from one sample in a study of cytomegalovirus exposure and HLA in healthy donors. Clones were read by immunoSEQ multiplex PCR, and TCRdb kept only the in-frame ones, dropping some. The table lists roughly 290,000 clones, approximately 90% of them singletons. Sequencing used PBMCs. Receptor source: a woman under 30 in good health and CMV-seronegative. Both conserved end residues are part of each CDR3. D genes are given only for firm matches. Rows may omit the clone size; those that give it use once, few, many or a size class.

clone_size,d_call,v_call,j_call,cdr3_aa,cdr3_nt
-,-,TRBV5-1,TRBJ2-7,CASSLDRVVTFEQYF,TGCGCCAGCAGCTTGGACAGGGTGGTGACCTTCGAGCAGTACTTC
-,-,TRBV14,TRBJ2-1,CASSQEMLASSYNEQFF,TGTGCCAGCAGCCAAGAAATGCTAGCGAGCTCCTACAATGAGCAGTTCTTC
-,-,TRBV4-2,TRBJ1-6,CASSQYRSSYNSPLHF,TGTGCCAGCAGCCAGTACAGGAGCTCCTATAATTCACCCCTCCACTTT
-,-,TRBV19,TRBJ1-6,CASSIANRDTVNSPLHF,TGTGCCAGTAGTATAGCAAACCGGGACACGGTTAATTCACCCCTCCACTTT
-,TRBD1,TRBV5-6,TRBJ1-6,CASSLGQGARNSPLHF,TGTGCCAGCAGCTTGGGACAGGGGGCAAGGAATTCACCCCTCCACTTT
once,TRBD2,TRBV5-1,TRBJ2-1,CASRTPTSPSDEQFF,TGCGCCAGCCGAACACCGACTAGCCCGTCAGATGAGCAGTTCTTC
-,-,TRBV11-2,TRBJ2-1,CASSLDRVYDEQFF,TGTGCCAGCAGCTTAGACAGGGTTTACGATGAGCAGTTCTTC
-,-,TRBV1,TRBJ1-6,CTSSQLGQDDSPLHF,TGCACCAGCAGCCAACTTGGACAGGACGATTCACCCCTCCACTTT
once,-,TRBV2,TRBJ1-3,CASSDFQASGNTIYF,TGTGCCAGCAGTGATTTTCAAGCCTCTGGAAACACCATATATTTT
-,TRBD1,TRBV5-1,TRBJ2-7,CASSANLSGQGATYEQYF,TGCGCCAGCAGCGCGAACCTTTCGGGACAGGGTGCAACCTACGAGCAGTACTTC
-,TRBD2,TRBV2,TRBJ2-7,CASKGTSSYEQYF,TGTGCCAGCAAGGGGACTAGCTCCTACGAGCAGTACTTC
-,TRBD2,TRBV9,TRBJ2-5,CASSVRLAGQETQYF,TGTGCCAGCAGCGTCCGACTAGCGGGGCAAGAGACCCAGTACTTC
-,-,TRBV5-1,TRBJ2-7,CASSLQESYEQYF,TGCGCCAGCAGCTTGCAGGAATCCTACGAGCAGTACTTC
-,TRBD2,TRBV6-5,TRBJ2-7,CASKPGGAYEQYF,TGTGCCAGCAAACCCGGGGGGGCCTACGAGCAGTACTTC
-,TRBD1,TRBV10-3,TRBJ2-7,CAISDRQGQNYEQYF,TGTGCCATCAGTGACAGACAGGGGCAAAACTACGAGCAGTACTTC
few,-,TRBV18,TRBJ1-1,CASSPQHSNTEAFF,TGTGCCAGCTCACCTCAACACAGCAACACTGAAGCTTTCTTT
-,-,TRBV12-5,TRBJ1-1,CASGSLGVQTEAFF,TGTGCTAGTGGTTCCTTAGGGGTACAGACTGAAGCTTTCTTT
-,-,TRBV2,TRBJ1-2,CASSDQGSGYTF,TGTGCCAGCAGTGATCAGGGAAGTGGCTACACCTTC
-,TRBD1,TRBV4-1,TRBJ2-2,CASSPYTPGQGYTGELFF,TGCGCCAGCAGCCCCTACACCCCGGGACAGGGGTACACCGGGGAGCTGTTTTTT
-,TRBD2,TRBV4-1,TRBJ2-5,CASSELAGVETQYF,TGCGCCAGCAGCGAACTAGCGGGGGTAGAGACCCAGTACTTC
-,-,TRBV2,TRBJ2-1,CASSEEVEVVLYNEQFF,TGTGCCAGCAGTGAAGAGGTGGAGGTAGTTCTGTACAATGAGCAGTTCTTC
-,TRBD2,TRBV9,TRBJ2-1,CASSDSALAGVGNEQFF,TGTGCCAGCAGCGACAGCGCACTAGCGGGGGTAGGGAATGAGCAGTTCTTC
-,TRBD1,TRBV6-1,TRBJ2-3,CASSARGRTDTQYF,TGTGCCAGCAGTGCCAGGGGGCGCACAGATACGCAGTATTTT
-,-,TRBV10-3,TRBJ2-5,CAISEGRTGRGETQYF,TGTGCCATCAGTGAGGGTAGGACAGGGAGGGGAGAGACCCAGTACTTC
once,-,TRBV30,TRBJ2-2,CAWSDTERHTGELFF,TGTGCCTGGAGTGACACAGAGAGACACACCGGGGAGCTGTTTTTT
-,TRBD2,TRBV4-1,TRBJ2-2,CASSQVNLAGGIAGELFF,TGCGCCAGCAGCCAAGTAAACCTAGCGGGGGGAATCGCCGGGGAGCTGTTTTTT
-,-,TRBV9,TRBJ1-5,CASSVGGQVGQPQHF,TGTGCCAGCAGCGTAGGGGGGCAGGTAGGTCAGCCCCAGCATTTT
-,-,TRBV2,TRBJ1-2,CAYGEGLNYGYTF,TGTGCCTACGGGGAGGGTCTTAACTATGGCTACACCTTC
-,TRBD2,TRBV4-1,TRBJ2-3,CASSQVTSGAYTQYF,TGCGCCAGCAGCCAAGTAACTAGCGGGGCTTATACGCAGTATTTT
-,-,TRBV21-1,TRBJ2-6,CASSLQGFGANVLTF,TGTGCCAGCAGCTTGCAGGGTTTTGGGGCCAACGTCCTGACTTTC
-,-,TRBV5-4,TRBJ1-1,CASSLPSRTEAFF,TGTGCCAGCAGCTTGCCCTCCCGGACAGAAGCTTTCTTT
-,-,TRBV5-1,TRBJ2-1,CASRRNTGTEDEQFF,TGCGCCAGCAGGCGCAATACCGGGACTGAGGATGAGCAGTTCTTC
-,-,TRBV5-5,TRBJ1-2,CASSLPGARGYTF,TGTGCCAGCAGCCTTCCAGGGGCGCGTGGCTACACCTTC
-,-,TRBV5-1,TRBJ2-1,CASSLARDNEQFF,TGCGCCAGCAGCTTGGCCCGTGACAATGAGCAGTTCTTC
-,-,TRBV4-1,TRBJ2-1,CASGGSSYNEQFF,TGCGCCAGCGGGGGGAGCTCCTACAATGAGCAGTTCTTC
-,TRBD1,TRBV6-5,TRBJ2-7,CASSYSGTVGYEQYF,TGTGCCAGCAGTTACTCGGGGACAGTCGGGTACGAGCAGTACTTC
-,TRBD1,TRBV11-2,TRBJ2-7,CASSSDRGYEQYF,TGTGCCAGCAGCTCGGACAGGGGCTACGAGCAGTACTTC